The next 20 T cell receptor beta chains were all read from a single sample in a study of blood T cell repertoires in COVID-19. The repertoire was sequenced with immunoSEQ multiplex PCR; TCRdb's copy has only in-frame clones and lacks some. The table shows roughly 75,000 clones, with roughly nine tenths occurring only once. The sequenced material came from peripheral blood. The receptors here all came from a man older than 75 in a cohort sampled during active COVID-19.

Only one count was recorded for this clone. In DNA form, the CDR3 reads TGTGCCAGCAGCTTCTACAGGTACTACGAGCAGTACTTC. As protein: CASSFYRYYEQYF. V gene TRBV7-2 combines with J gene TRBJ2-7; tentatively, D is TRBD1 (5 bases). This CDR3 contains 13 residues. The V gene lost 3 bases and the J gene lost 3 bases, with 9 bases spanning the gap. Per the germline V gene, CDR1 is SGHTA and CDR2 is FQGNSA. The complete variable domain, with remaining parts taken from reference TRBV7-2 and TRBJ2-7, reads GAGVSQSPSNKVTEKGKDVELRCDPISGHTALYWYRQSLGQGLEFLIYFQGNSAPDKSGLPSDRFSAERTGGSVSTLTIQRTQQEDSAVYLCASSFYRYYEQYFGPGTRLTVT.

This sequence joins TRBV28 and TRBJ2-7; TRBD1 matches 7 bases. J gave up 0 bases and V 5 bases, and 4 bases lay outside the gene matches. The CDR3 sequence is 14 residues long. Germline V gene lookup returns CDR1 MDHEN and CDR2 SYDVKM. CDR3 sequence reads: CASSRRQGSYEQYV. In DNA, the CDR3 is TGTGCCAGCAGTAGACGACAGGGCTCCTACGAGCAGTACGTC.

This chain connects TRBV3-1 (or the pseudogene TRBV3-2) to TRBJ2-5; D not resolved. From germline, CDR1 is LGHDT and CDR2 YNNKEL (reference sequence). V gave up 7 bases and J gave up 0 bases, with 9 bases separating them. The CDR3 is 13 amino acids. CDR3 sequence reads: CASTYSYQETQYF. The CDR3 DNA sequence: TGTGCCAGCACCTACAGTTACCAAGAGACCCAGTACTTC.

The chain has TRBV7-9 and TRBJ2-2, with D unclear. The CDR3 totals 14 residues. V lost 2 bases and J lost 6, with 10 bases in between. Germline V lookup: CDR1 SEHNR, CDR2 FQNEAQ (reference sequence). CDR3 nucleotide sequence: TGTGCCAGCAGCTTAATAACTCGGGCCGGGGAGCTGTTTTTT. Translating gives CASSLITRAGELFF.

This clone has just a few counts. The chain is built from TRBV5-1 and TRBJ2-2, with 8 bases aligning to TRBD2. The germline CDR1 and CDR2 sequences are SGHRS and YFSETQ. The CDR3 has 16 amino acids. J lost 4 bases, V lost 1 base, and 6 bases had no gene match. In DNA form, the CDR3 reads TGCGCCAGCAGCTTGTCGGGGGGGCAAGGCACCGGGGAGCTGTTTTTT. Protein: CASSLSGGQGTGELFF.

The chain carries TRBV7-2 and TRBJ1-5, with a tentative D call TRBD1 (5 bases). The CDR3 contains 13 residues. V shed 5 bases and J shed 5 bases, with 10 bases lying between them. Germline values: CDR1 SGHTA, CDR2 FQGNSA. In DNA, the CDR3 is TGTGCCAGCAGCCGACAGCACGATCAGCCCCAGCATTTT. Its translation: CASSRQHDQPQHF.

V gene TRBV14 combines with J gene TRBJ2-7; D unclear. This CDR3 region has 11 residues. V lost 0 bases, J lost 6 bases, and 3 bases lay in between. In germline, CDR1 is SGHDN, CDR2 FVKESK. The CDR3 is CASSQDIEQYF. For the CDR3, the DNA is TGTGCCAGCAGCCAAGATATCGAGCAGTACTTC.

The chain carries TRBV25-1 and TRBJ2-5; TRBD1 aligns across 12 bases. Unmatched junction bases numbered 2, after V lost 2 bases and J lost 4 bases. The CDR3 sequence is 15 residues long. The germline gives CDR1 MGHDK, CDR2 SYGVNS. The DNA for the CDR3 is TGTGCCAGCAGTGAAGGGACAGGGGGCCTAGAGACCCAGTACTTC. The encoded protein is CASSEGTGGLETQYF.

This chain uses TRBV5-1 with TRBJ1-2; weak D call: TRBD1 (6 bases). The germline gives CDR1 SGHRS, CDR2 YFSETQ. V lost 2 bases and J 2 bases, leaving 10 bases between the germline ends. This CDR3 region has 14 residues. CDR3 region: CASSLQGSNYGYTF. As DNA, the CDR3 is TGCGCCAGCAGCTTACAGGGCTCAAACTATGGCTACACCTTC.

As DNA, the CDR3 is TGTGCCAGCCAATTAGTACGCAATGAGCAGTTCTTC. Its translation: CASQLVRNEQFF. The V call is TRBV18, the J call TRBJ2-1; D not resolved. The CDR3 is made up of 12 amino acids. CDR1 is KGHSH, CDR2 LQKENI, per germline. V gave up 8 bases and J gave up 6 bases, with 11 bases separating them.

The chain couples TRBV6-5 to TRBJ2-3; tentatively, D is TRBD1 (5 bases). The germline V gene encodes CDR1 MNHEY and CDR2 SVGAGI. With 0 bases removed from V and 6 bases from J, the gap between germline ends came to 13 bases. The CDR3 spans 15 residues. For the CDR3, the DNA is TGTGCCAGCAGTTACTCGAGTACAGGCTCCGATACGCAGTATTTT. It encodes CASSYSSTGSDTQYF.

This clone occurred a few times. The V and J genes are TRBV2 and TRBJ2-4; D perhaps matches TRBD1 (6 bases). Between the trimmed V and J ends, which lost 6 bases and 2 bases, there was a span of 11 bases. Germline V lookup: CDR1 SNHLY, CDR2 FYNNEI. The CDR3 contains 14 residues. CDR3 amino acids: CASRQGGSKNIQYF. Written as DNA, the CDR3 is TGTGCCAGCAGACAGGGCGGATCCAAAAACATTCAGTACTTC.

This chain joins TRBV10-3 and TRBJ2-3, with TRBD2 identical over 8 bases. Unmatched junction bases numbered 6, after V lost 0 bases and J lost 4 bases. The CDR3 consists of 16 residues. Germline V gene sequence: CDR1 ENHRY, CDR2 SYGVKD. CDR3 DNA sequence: TGTGCCATCAGTGAGTCTACGGGGGGGGGCCCAGATACGCAGTATTTT. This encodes CAISESTGGGPDTQYF.

The CDR3: CASSQDRRQTGDNEQFF. CDR3 sequence (DNA): TGTGCCAGCAGCCAAGATAGGCGGCAGACAGGAGACAATGAGCAGTTCTTC. The rearrangement links TRBV4-2 to TRBJ2-1; possibly TRBD1 for D (6 bases). Trimming removed 0 bases at V and 5 bases at J, with 17 bases between. Per germline, CDR1 LGHNA and CDR2 YNFKEQ. The CDR3 is 17 amino acids.

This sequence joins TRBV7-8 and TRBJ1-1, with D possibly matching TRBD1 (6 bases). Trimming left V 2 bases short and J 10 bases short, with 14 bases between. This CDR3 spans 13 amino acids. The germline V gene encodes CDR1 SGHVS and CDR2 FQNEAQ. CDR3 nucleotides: TGTGCCAGCAGCTTATCCCGGGGGGGGCGAGCTTTCTTT. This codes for CASSLSRGGRAFF.

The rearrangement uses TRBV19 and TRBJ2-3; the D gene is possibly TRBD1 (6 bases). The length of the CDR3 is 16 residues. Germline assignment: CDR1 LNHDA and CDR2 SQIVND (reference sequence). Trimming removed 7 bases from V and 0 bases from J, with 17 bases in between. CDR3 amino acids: CASMVRGTFSTDTQYF. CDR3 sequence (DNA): TGTGCCAGTATGGTAAGAGGGACATTTAGCACAGATACGCAGTATTTT. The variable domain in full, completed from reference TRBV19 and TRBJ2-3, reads DGGITQSPKYLFRKEGQNVTLSCEQNLNHDAMYWYRQDPGQGLRLIYYSQIVNDFQKGDIAEGYSVSREKKESFPLTVTSAQKNPTAFYLCASMVRGTFSTDTQYFGPGTRLTVL.

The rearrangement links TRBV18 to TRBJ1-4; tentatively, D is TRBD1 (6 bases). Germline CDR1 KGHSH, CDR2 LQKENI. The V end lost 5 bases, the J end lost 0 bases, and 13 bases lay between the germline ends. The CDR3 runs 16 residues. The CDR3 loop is CASSVGTQTTNEKLFF. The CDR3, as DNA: TGTGCCAGCTCAGTAGGGACACAGACAACTAATGAAAAACTGTTTTTT.

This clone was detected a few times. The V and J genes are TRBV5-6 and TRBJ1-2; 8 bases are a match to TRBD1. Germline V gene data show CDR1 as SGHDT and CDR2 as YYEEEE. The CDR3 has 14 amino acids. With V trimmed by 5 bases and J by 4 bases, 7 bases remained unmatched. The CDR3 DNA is TGTGCCAGCAGTTTTATGGGGACAGGCTATGGCTACACCTTC. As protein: CASSFMGTGYGYTF.

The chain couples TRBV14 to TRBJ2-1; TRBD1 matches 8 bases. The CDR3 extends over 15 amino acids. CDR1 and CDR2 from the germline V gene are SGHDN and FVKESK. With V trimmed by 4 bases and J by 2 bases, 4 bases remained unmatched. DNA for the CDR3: TGTGCCAGCAGCCCATGGACAGGGACCTACAATGAGCAGTTCTTC. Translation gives CASSPWTGTYNEQFF.

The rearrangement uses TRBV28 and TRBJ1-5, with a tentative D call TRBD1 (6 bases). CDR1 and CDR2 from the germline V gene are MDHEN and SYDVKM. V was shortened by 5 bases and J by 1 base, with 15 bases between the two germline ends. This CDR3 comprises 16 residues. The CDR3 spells CASSPWEGGSNQPQHF. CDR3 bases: TGTGCCAGCAGTCCATGGGAGGGGGGAAGCAATCAGCCCCAGCATTTT.